This TCR beta chain derives from a study of T cell responses to AZD1222 COVID-19 vaccine. Study information: It was second doses at about 4 or about 12 weeks that were pooled.

TCRdb keeps only in-frame clones here, not all; method: immunoSEQ multiplex PCR. The sample records about 120,000 clones, 88% being singletons. Notes on this clone: Its antigen is not known.

General study points: Scientists sampled the repertoires only once the peak T cell response had passed. Baseline seropositivity characterized only six AZD1222 recipients.

The sequence came from an adult in good health. The sample was peripheral blood, taken on day 0 of AZD1222 vaccination.

The CDR3, as DNA: TGTGCCACCAAAGCCACCGCCACACAGGGTTATGGCTACACCTTC. This translates into CATKATATQGYGYTF. This rearrangement joins TRBV19 to TRBJ1-2, with D tentatively TRBD1 (6 bases). V gave up 10 bases and J gave up 5 bases, with 23 bases separating them. CDR1 and CDR2 (germline): LNHDA, SQIVND (reference sequence). The CDR3 is made up of 15 amino acids. The full variable domain, its missing parts supplied by reference TRBV19 and TRBJ1-2, is DGGITQSPKYLFRKEGQNVTLSCEQNLNHDAMYWYRQDPGQGLRLIYYSQIVNDFQKGDIAEGYSVSREKKESFPLTVTSAQKNPTAFYLCATKATATQGYGYTFGSGTRLTVV.